This TCR beta chain was sequenced during a study of T cells in Graves' hyperthyroidism and ophthalmopathy. RNA transcripts were the template for amplifying TCR beta CDR3 regions. An initial round of RT-PCR targeting the TCR CDR3 relied on the HTBI primer set. TCRdb redid the calling of the multiplex PCR reads with MiXCR, one entry per CDR3 protein. The top ten hold around 29% of the sample, which has 700,000 to 850,000 distinct CDR3 sequences, roughly a third seen once. Graves' hyperthyroidism without ophthalmopathy progression within 18 months was termed stable. Clinical symptoms, serum thyroxine and TRAb, thyroid ultrasound and orbital computed tomography were used for the diagnoses. The germline V and J ends were trimmed by 3 bases and 1 base, with 9 bases remaining between them. Germline CDR1 and CDR2: MNHEY and SMNVEV (reference sequence). CDR3 length: 14 residues. The sample holds a few counts of this clonotype.

The sequence derives from a woman between 35 and 50 years old with Graves' hyperthyroidism. The chain is built from TRBV27 and TRBJ1-1; D call uncertain. The specimen sequenced was blood. The CDR3 DNA sequence: TGTGCCAGCAGTTTCGGATCTGCGAACACTGAAGCTTTCTTT. Translated, it gives CASSFGSANTEAFF.